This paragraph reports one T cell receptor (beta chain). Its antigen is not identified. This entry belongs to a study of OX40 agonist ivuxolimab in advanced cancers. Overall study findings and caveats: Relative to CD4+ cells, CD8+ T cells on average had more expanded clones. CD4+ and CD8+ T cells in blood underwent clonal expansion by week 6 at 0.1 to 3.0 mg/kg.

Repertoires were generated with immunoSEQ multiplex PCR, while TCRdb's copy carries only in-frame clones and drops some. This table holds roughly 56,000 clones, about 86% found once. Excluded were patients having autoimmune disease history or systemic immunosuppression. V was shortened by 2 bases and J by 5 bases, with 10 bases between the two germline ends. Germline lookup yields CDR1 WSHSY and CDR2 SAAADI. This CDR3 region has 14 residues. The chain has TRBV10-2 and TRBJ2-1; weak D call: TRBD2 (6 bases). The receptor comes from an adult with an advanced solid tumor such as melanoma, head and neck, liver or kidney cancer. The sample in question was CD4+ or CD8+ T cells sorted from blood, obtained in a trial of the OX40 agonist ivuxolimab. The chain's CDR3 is CASSEPTRDNEQFF. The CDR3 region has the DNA TGCGCCAGCAGTGAGCCGACTAGGGACAATGAGCAGTTCTTC.